The clone carrying this TCR beta chain came up many times. Its antigen is currently unknown. The data were obtained in a study of T-cell reconstitution after alpha-beta-depleted transplantation in children. Study-level points and caveats: The main origin of T-cell counts and diversity one year after transplant was newly produced T cells.

Trimming took 5 bases from V and 5 from J; bases not matched to a gene: 7. The CDR3 extends over 15 amino acids. Unique molecular identifiers were used to barcode this TCRbeta library. TCRdb re-derived calls from the PCR reads in MiXCR, one entry per CDR3 protein. The sample has about 440,000 distinct CDR3 sequences, approximately 42% seen once. Specimen: PBMCs, collected before TCRalphabeta/CD19-depleted stem cell transplant. The TCR originated in a girl under 10 years old with aplastic anemia, due to receive a stem cell transplant. The chain is built from TRBV12-3 or TRBV12-4 and TRBJ2-1; 9 bases map to TRBD2. CDR3 bases: TGTGCCAGCAGTAAGAGGACTAGCGAAAACAATGAGCAGTTCTTC. Translated, it gives CASSKRTSENNEQFF.